The 21 T cell receptor beta chains listed next were all sequenced from one sample in a study of Graves' ophthalmopathy and Graves' hyperthyroidism. As the template, RNA transcripts were used to amplify TCR beta CDR3 regions. Investigators did first-round RT-PCR with HTBI primers, then second-round multiplex PCR. TCRdb used MiXCR to reprocess the multiplex PCR reads, holding one entry per CDR3 protein. The sample includes 350,000 or so distinct CDR3 sequences, roughly a sixth of them seen just once. The sample comprised peripheral blood. The receptors come from an adult man with Graves' ophthalmopathy.

The table lists this clonotype with many counts. This chain links TRBV28 with TRBJ1-6; 7 positions agree with TRBD1. There are 15 residues in the CDR3. CDR1 MDHEN and CDR2 SYDVKM come from the germline V gene. The junction had 6 bases not matched to a gene; V was cut back by 3 bases and J by 7 bases. CDR3 in DNA: TGTGCCAGCAGTTTTGAGGGGGCGGAAAATTCACCCCTCCACTTT. Its translation: CASSFEGAENSPLHF.

This clonotype was observed once. The V and J genes are TRBV6-2 or TRBV6-3 and TRBJ1-1; the D is unclear. CDR1 is MNHEY and CDR2 is SVGEGT in the germline V gene. There are 11 residues in the CDR3. Trimming removed 8 bases from V and 7 bases from J, with 11 bases in between. CDR3 sequence (DNA): TGTGCCAGCCGTGACCCTAATGAAGCTTTCTTT. The encoded protein is CASRDPNEAFF.

This clonotype was counted many times. The gene calls are TRBV3-1 and TRBJ1-1; 11 nucleotides agree with TRBD1. In germline, CDR1 is LGHDT, CDR2 YNNKEL (reference sequence). The CDR3 runs 13 residues. J lost 10 bases, V lost 4 bases, and 5 bases had no gene match. CDR3 sequence (DNA): TGTGCCAGCAGCCTCGGACAGGGGGCGCGAGCTTTCTTT. Translation: CASSLGQGARAFF.

The sample holds many counts of this clonotype. The chain employs TRBV20-1 and TRBJ2-5, with a possible D match to TRBD1 (5 bases). Germline CDR1 is DFQATT and CDR2 is SNEGSKA (reference sequence). The ends were cut back, 0 bases at V and 2 bases at J, with 10 bases in the middle. The CDR3 has 14 residues. Here the CDR3 DNA reads TGCAGTGCTAGAGATGTTCAGGGACAAGAGACCCAGTACTTC. Translated: CSARDVQGQETQYF.

This clonotype was observed many times. The V and J genes are TRBV12-3 or TRBV12-4 and TRBJ2-7; 12 positions match TRBD2. The CDR3 sequence is 16 residues long. The V segment lost 4 bases and the J segment 1 base; nucleotides outside the gene matches: 5. The CDR3 coding sequence is TGTGCCAGCAGTTCGGGACTAGCGGGTCTTTCCTACGAGCAGTACTTC. This encodes CASSSGLAGLSYEQYF.

The sample holds many counts of this clonotype. The chain employs TRBV5-1 and TRBJ1-5, with TRBD1 matching over 9 bases. CDR1 and CDR2 from the germline V gene are SGHRS and YFSETQ. V lost 4 bases, J lost 7 bases, and 6 bases stayed unmatched. This CDR3 spans 14 amino acids. The CDR3 DNA reads TGCGCCAGCAGCCCAACAGGGGGCAGACAGCCCCAGCATTTT. The encoded protein is CASSPTGGRQPQHF.

This clonotype has ten or more counts. The chain uses TRBV11-3 and TRBJ2-7; D assignment may be TRBD1 or TRBD2 (6 bases each). The germline CDR1 and CDR2 sequences are SGHNT and YENEEA. The CDR3 is made up of 14 amino acids. V gave up 5 bases and J gave up 4 bases, with 15 bases separating them. The CDR3 DNA is TGTGCCAGCAGCAAAAACAGGGCGGGATACGAGCAGTACTTC. Amino acids: CASSKNRAGYEQYF.

This clonotype has a count of ten or more. The chain combines TRBV12-3 or TRBV12-4 with TRBJ1-1; D ambiguous. The CDR3 has 14 residues. V was cut by 6 bases and J by 1 base, with 12 bases left in between. CDR3 sequence (DNA): TGTGCCAGCAGCTCAGCCTTTAAGAACACTGAAGCTTTCTTT. Translating gives CASSSAFKNTEAFF.

This clonotype was observed at least ten times. The chain combines TRBV19 with TRBJ1-1; the D is unclear. With 2 bases removed from V and 1 base from J, the gap between germline ends came to 8 bases. Germline CDR1 and CDR2: LNHDA and SQIVND (reference sequence). The CDR3 contains 14 residues. The CDR3 sequence is CASSINFPNTEAFF. The CDR3 DNA follows: TGTGCCAGTAGTATAAATTTCCCGAACACTGAAGCTTTCTTT.

This clonotype was seen at least ten times. The chain uses TRBV5-1 and TRBJ1-2; perhaps TRBD1 as D (6 bases). With 0 bases removed from V and 1 base from J, the gap between germline ends came to 13 bases. CDR1 is SGHRS and CDR2 is YFSETQ in the germline V gene. The CDR3 is 16 residues long. The CDR3, as DNA: TGCGCCAGCAGCTTGGGTTCGGGGGGCAGTAACTATGGCTACACCTTC. The encoded protein is CASSLGSGGSNYGYTF.

This clonotype was observed at least ten times. The chain couples TRBV2 to TRBJ2-3, with D hard to call. CDR3 length: 13 residues. CDR1 and CDR2 (germline): SNHLY, FYNNEI. Trimming pared 3 bases from V and 4 bases from J, leaving 8 bases between. This CDR3 reads CASSEWTADTQYF. CDR3 coding DNA: TGTGCCAGCAGTGAGTGGACGGCAGATACGCAGTATTTT. The whole variable domain, filled in from reference TRBV2 and TRBJ2-3, reads EPEVTQTPSHQVTQMGQEVILRCVPISNHLYFYWYRQILGQKVEFLVSFYNNEISEKSEIFDDQFSVERPDGSNFTLKIRSTKLEDSAMYFCASSEWTADTQYFGPGTRLTVL.

This clonotype occurred many times. The genes are TRBV5-1 and TRBJ1-2, with D unclear. The V end lost 3 bases, the J end lost 4 bases, and 13 bases lay between the germline ends. The CDR3 is made up of 14 amino acids. Per germline, CDR1 SGHRS and CDR2 YFSETQ. The DNA of the CDR3 is TGCGCCAGCAGCTACACACCGGAGGGCTATGGCTACACCTTC. Its protein product is CASSYTPEGYGYTF.

J is TRBJ2-7 and V is TRBV5-1; 8 positions match TRBD1. The CDR3 totals 17 residues. Looked up from germline, CDR1 is SGHRS and CDR2 is YFSETQ. The junction had 10 bases not matched to a gene; V was cut back by 0 bases and J by 2 bases. DNA for the CDR3: TGCGCCAGCAGCTTGGCCTGGGGACAGGCGTCCGCCTACGAGCAGTACTTC. Its translation: CASSLAWGQASAYEQYF.

The chain combines TRBV6-2 or TRBV6-3 with TRBJ2-7; TRBD2 might be the D (5 bases). The CDR3 has 14 residues. V was trimmed by 7 bases and J by 3 bases, leaving 16 bases between them. Germline V gives CDR1 MNHEY, CDR2 SVGEGT. The CDR3 sequence: CASTAGRNIYEQYF. DNA for the CDR3: TGTGCCAGCACCGCGGGTAGAAATATCTACGAGCAGTACTTC.

This clonotype was recorded at least ten times. The genes are TRBV30 and TRBJ2-2; TRBD1 matches 10 bases. Per the germline V gene, CDR1 is GTSNPN and CDR2 is SVGIG (reference sequence). The CDR3 loop spans 13 amino acids. The CDR3, as DNA: TGTGCTCTGGGACAGGGGAAGACCGGGGAGCTGTTTTTT. This translates into CALGQGKTGELFF. The full variable domain, completed using reference TRBV30 and TRBJ2-2, is SQTIHQWPATLVQPVGSPLSLECTVEGTSNPNLYWYRQAAGRGLQLLFYSVGIGQISSEVPQNLSASRPQDRQFILSSKKLLLSDSGFYLCALGQGKTGELFFGEGSRLTVL.

This clonotype was recorded many times. J is TRBJ1-5 and V is TRBV7-8; D is undetermined. The germline CDR1 and CDR2 sequences are SGHVS and FQNEAQ. The CDR3 extends over 9 amino acids. The V and J ends lost 8 bases and 10 bases respectively, with 6 bases between them. The CDR3: CASPLPQHF. DNA of the CDR3: TGTGCCAGCCCCCTCCCCCAGCATTTT.

This clonotype appeared many times. V is TRBV6-2 or TRBV6-3 and J is TRBJ1-2; D call uncertain. CDR3 length: 14 residues. The V end was cut by 6 bases, the J end by 2 bases, with 13 bases between. Germline CDR1 MNHEY, CDR2 SVGEGT. For the CDR3, the DNA is TGTGCCAGCAGCCCATCCCTGGGAAACTATGGCTACACCTTC. Its translation: CASSPSLGNYGYTF.

This clonotype occurred many times. The chain employs TRBV28 and TRBJ1-3, with 9 nucleotides matching TRBD1. Germline CDR1 MDHEN, CDR2 SYDVKM. This CDR3 is built from 17 residues. The V segment lost 4 bases and the J segment 1 base; nucleotides outside the gene matches: 8. The chain's CDR3 is CASSSPGTGSSGNTIYF. CDR3 bases: TGTGCCAGCAGTTCTCCCGGGACAGGGTCTTCTGGAAACACCATATATTTT.

The V gene is TRBV12-3 or TRBV12-4, the J gene TRBJ1-2; 11 nucleotides align to TRBD1. The CDR3 is 13 residues long. J was trimmed by 7 bases and V by 5 bases; bases with no gene match: 3. DNA of the CDR3: TGTGCCAGCAGTGGACAGGGGGCCCGTGGCTACACCTTC. Translated, it gives CASSGQGARGYTF.

Ten or more counts support this clonotype. The J gene is TRBJ2-5, the V gene TRBV6-2 or TRBV6-3; the D is unclear. CDR1 MNHEY and CDR2 SVGEGT come from the germline V gene. V was clipped by 0 bases and J by 2 bases, with 7 bases between them. The CDR3 covers 14 residues. CDR3 DNA sequence: TGTGCCAGCAGTTACTCGAATAATCAAGAGACCCAGTACTTC. Translating gives CASSYSNNQETQYF.

This clonotype was observed many times. An end of the junction differs from the germline gene, which may be a read error. This rearrangement joins TRBV12-3 or TRBV12-4 to TRBJ2-2; D gene ambiguous. The CDR3 covers 15 residues. The CDR3 sequence: CASSLGNRDTGELFF. CDR3 sequence (DNA): TGTGCCAGCAGTTTAGGAAACAGAGACACTGGGGAGCTGTTTTTT.